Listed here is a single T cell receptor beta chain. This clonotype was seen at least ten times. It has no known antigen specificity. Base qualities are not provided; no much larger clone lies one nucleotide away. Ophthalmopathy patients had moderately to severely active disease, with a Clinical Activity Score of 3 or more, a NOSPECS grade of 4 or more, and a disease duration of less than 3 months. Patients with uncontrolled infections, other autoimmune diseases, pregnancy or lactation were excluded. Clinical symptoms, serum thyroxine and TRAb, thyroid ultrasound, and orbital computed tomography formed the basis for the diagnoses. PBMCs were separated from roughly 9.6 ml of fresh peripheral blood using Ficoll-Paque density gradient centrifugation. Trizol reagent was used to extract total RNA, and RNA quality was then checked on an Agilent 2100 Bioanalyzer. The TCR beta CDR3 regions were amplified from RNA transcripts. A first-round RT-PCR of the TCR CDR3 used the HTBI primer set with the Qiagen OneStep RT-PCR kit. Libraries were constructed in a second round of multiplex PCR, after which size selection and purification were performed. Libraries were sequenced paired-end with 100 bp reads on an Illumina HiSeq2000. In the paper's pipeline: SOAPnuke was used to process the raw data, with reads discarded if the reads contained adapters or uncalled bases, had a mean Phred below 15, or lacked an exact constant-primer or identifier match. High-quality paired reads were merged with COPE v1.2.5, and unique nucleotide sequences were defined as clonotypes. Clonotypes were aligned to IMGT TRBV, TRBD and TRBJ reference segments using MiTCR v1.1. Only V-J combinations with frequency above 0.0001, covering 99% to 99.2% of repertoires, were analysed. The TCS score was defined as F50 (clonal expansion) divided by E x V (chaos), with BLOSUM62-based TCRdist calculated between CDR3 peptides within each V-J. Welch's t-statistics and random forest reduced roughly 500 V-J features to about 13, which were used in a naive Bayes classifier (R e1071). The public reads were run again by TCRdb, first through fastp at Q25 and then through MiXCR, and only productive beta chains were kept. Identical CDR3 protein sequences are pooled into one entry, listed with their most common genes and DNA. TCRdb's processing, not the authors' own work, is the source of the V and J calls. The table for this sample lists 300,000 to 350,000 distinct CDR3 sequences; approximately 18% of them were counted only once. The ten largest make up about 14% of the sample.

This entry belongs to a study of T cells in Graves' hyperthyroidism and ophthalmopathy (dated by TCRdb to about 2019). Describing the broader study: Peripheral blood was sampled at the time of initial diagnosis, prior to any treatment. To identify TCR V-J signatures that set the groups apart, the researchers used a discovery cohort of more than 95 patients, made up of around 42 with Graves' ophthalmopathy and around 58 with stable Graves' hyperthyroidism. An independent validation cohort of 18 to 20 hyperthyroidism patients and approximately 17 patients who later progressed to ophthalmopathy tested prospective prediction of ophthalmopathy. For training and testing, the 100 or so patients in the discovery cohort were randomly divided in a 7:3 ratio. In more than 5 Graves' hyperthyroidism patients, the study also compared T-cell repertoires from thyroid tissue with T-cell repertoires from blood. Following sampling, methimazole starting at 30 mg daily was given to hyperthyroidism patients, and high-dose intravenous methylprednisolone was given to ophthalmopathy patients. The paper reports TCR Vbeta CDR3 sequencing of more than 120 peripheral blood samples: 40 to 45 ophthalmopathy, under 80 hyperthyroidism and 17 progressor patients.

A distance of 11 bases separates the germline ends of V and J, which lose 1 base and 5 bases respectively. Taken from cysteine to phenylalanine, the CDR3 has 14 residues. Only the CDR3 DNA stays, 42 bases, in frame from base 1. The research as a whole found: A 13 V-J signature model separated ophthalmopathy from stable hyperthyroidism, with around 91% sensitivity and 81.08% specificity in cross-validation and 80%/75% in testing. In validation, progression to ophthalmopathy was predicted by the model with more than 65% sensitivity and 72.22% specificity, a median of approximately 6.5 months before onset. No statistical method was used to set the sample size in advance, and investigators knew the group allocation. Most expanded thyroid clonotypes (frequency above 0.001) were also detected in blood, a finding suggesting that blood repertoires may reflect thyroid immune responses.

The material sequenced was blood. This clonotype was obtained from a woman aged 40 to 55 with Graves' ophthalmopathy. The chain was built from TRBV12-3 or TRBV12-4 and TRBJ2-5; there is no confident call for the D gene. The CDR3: CASSLDGVRETQYF. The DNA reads TGTGCCAGCAGTTTAGATGGGGTTCGGGAGACCCAGTACTTC.